This T cell receptor beta chain was sequenced for a study of cytomegalovirus exposure and HLA in healthy donors. Study-level information: Previous work identified 95 million to 120 million unique TCR beta sequences from about 200 million T cells. Approximately 85 million unique TCRs from HLA-typed donors were held in an early data release. Whole-study results and caveats: Per a prior analysis, the majority of TCR beta V segments were productive roughly 87% or roughly 30% of the time.

Primers: 60 Vbeta forward and 13 Jbeta reverse. Some clones are missing from TCRdb's copy, which holds only in-frame ones; the method was immunoSEQ multiplex PCR. The sample includes 100,000 to 150,000 clones, approximately 73% seen only once; the top ten take approximately 4.3%. Only a few counts were recorded for this clone. The antigen remains unidentified. Donors consisted of healthy bone marrow donors. The source material was PBMCs. This clonotype was sampled from a man in his 60s in good health and CMV-seropositive.

CDR3 protein: CASSPQGSILNTEAFF. DNA for the CDR3: TGTGCCAGCAGCCCCCAGGGATCCATCCTGAACACTGAAGCTTTCTTT. The J gene is TRBJ1-1, the V gene TRBV5-4; possibly TRBD1 for D (5 bases). The CDR3 totals 16 residues. V was cut by 4 bases and J by 0 bases, with 16 bases left in between. Germline assignment: CDR1 SGHNT and CDR2 YYREEE (reference sequence).